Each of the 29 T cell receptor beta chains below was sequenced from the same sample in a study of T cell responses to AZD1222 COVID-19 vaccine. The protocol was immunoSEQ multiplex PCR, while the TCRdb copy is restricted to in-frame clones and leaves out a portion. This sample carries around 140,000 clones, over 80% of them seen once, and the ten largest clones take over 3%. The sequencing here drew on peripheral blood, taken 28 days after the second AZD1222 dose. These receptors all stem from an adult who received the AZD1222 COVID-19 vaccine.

CDR3 protein: CASSYSGTMINEQFF. In nucleotides, the CDR3 is TGTGCCAGCAGTTACTCTGGGACTATGATAAATGAGCAGTTCTTC. The chain combines TRBV6-5 with TRBJ2-1; 7 bases match TRBD2. Losses at the gene ends were 0 bases for V and 7 bases for J; bases not matched to a gene: 6. Germline-derived CDR1 and CDR2 are MNHEY and SVGAGI. The CDR3 loop spans 15 amino acids.

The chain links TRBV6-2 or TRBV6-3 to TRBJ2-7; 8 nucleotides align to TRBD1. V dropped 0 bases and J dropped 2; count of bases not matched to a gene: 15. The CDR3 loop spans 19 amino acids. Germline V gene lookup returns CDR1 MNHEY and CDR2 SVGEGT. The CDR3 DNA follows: TGTGCCAGCAGTTACTCTGTTTGGGACAGGCAGAGGTTAACCTACGAGCAGTACTTC. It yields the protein CASSYSVWDRQRLTYEQYF.

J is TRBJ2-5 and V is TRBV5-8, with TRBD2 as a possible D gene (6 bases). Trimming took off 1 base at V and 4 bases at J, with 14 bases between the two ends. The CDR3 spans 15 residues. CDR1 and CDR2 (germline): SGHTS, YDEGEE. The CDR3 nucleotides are TGTGCCAGCAGCTTGATACGGGGAGGAGGAGAGACCCAGTACTTC. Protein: CASSLIRGGGETQYF. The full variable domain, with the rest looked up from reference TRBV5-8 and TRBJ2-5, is EAGVTQSPTHLIKTRGQQATLRCSPISGHTSVYWYQQALGLGLQFLLWYDEGEERNRGNFPPRFSGRQFPNYSSELNVNALELEDSALYLCASSLIRGGGETQYFGPGTRLLVL.

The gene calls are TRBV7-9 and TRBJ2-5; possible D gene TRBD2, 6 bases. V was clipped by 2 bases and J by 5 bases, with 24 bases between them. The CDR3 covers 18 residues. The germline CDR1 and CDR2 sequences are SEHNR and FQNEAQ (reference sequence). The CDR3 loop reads CASSLLKGELAQEETQYF. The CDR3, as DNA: TGTGCCAGCAGCTTACTTAAAGGAGAGCTAGCGCAAGAGGAGACCCAGTACTTC. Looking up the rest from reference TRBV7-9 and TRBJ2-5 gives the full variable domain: DTGVSQNPRHKITKRGQNVTFRCDPISEHNRLYWYRQTLGQGPEFLTYFQNEAQLEKSRLLSDRFSAERPKGSFSTLEIQRTEQGDSAMYLCASSLLKGELAQEETQYFGPGTRLLVL.

CDR3 bases: TGTGCCAGCAGTTTTAGTGATCAGCCCCAGCATTTT. Protein product: CASSFSDQPQHF. The rearrangement links TRBV12-3 or TRBV12-4 to TRBJ1-5; D unclear. This CDR3 contains 12 residues. V lost 3 bases to trimming and J lost 5 bases, with 5 bases between them.

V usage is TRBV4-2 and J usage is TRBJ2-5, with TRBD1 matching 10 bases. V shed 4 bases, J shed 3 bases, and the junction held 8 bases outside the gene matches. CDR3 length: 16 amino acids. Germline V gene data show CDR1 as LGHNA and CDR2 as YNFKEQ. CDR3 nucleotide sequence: TGTGCCAGCAGCCCGAGACAGGGGGCGGGCGAAGAGACCCAGTACTTC. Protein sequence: CASSPRQGAGEETQYF.

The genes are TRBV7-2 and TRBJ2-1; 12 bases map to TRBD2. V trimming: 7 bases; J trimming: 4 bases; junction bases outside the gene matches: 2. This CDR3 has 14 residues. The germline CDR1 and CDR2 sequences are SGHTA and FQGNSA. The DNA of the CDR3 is TGTGCCAGCACTCTAGCGGGAGGGTACAATGAGCAGTTCTTC. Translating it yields CASTLAGGYNEQFF.

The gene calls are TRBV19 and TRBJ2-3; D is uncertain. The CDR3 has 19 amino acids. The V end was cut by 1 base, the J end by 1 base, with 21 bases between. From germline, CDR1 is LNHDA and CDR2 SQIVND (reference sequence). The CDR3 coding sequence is TGTGCCAGTAGTATAGGGCCTGTCCGGGCCCAACGGCGCACAGATACGCAGTATTTT. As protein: CASSIGPVRAQRRTDTQYF.

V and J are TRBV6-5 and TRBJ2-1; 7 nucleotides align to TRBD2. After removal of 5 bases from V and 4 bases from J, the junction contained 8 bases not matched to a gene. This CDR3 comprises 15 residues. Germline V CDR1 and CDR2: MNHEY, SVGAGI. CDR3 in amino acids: CASSHASGTYNEQFF. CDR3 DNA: TGTGCCAGCAGTCACGCTAGCGGAACTTACAATGAGCAGTTCTTC.

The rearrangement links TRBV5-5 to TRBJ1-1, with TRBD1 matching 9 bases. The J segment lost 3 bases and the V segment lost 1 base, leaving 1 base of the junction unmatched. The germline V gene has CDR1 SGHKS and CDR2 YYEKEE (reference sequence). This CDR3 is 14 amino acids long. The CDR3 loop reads CASSLWDRDTEAFF. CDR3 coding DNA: TGTGCCAGCAGCTTGTGGGACAGGGACACTGAAGCTTTCTTT. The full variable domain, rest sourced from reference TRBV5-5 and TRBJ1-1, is DAGVTQSPTHLIKTRGQQVTLRCSPISGHKSVSWYQQVLGQGPQFIFQYYEKEERGRGNFPDRFSARQFPNYSSELNVNALLLGDSALYLCASSLWDRDTEAFFGQGTRLTVV.

The CDR3 protein is CASKGGRITGELFF. For the CDR3, the DNA is TGCGCCAGCAAGGGCGGGAGGATAACCGGGGAGCTGTTTTTT. The V gene is TRBV5-1, the J gene TRBJ2-2, with 8 nucleotides matching TRBD2. The CDR3 loop spans 14 amino acids. Germline V gene sequence: CDR1 SGHRS, CDR2 YFSETQ. Trimming cost V 6 bases and J 5 bases; bases outside gene matches: 6.

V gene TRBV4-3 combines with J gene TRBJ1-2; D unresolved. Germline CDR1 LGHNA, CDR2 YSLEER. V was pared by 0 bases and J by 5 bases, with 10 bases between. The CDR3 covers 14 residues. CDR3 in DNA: TGCGCCAGCAGCCAAGATTATGGGGATTATGGCTACACCTTC. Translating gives CASSQDYGDYGYTF.

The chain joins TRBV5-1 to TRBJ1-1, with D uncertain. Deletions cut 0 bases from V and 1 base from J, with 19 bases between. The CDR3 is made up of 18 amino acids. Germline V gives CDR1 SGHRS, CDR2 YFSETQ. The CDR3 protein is CASSLEFVRSRANTEAFF. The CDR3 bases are TGCGCCAGCAGCTTGGAATTTGTGAGGAGTCGGGCGAACACTGAAGCTTTCTTT.

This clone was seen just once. CDR3 sequence (DNA): TGTGCCTGGAGTCTAGAGGGAGGTCCACAGTACTTC. Residues: CAWSLEGGPQYF. The chain links TRBV30 to TRBJ2-5, with D possibly matching TRBD2 (6 bases). Germline-derived CDR1 and CDR2 are GTSNPN and SVGIG (reference sequence). The CDR3 is 12 amino acids. V lost 2 bases to trimming and J lost 11 bases, with 15 bases between them.

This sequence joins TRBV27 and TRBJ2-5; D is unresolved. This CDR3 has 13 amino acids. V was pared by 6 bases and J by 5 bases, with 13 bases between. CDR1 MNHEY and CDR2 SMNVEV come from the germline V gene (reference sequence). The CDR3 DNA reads TGTGCCAGCAGCTCCACCTGGGGTGAGACCCAGTACTTC. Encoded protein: CASSSTWGETQYF.

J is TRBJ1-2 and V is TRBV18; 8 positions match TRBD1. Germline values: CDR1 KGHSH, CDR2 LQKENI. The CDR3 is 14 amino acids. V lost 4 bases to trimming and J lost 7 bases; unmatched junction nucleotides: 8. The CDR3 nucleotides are TGTGCCAGCTCACTCGATCAGGGGGCGTTTGGCTACACCTTC. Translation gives CASSLDQGAFGYTF. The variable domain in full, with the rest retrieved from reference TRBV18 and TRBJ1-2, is NAGVMQNPRHLVRRRGQEARLRCSPMKGHSHVYWYRQLPEEGLKFMVYLQKENIIDESGMPKERFSAEFPKEGPSILRIQQVVRGDSAAYFCASSLDQGAFGYTFGSGTRLTVV.

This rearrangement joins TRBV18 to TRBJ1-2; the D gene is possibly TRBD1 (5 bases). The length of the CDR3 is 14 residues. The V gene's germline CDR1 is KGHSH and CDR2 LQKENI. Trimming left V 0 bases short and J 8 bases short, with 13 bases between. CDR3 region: CASSPPPPGHGYTF. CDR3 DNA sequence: TGTGCCAGCTCACCACCCCCCCCGGGGCACGGCTACACCTTC.

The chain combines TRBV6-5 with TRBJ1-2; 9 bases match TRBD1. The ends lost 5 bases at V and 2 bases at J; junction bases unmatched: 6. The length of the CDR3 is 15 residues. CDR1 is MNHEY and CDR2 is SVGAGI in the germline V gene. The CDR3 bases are TGTGCCAGCAGTCCCGGACAGGGGACGAACTATGGCTACACCTTC. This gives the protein CASSPGQGTNYGYTF.

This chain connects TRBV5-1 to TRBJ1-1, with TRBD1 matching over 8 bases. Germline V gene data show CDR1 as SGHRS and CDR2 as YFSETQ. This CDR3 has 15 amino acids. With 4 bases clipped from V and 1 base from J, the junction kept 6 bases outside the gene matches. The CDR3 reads CASSPDRVANTEAFF. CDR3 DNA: TGCGCCAGCAGCCCGGACAGGGTCGCGAACACTGAAGCTTTCTTT.

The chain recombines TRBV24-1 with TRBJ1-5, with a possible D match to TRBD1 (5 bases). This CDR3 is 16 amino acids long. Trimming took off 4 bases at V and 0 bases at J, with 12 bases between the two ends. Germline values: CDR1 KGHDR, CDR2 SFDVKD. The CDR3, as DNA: TGTGCCACCAGTGACCGCAGGGACCATAGCAATCAGCCCCAGCATTTT. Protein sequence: CATSDRRDHSNQPQHF.

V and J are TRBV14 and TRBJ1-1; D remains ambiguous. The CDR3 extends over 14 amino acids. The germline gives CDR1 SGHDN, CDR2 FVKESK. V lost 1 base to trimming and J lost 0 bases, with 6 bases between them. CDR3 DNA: TGTGCCAGCAGCCAAGTATATCTGAACACTGAAGCTTTCTTT. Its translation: CASSQVYLNTEAFF.

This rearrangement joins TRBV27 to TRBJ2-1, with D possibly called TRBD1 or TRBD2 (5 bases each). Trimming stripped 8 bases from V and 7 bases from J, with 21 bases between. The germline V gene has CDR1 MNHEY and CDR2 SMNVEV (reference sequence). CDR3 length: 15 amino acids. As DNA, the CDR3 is TGTGCCAGCGCCCGAACGAGGGGTCGGTGGAATGAGCAGTTCTTC. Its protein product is CASARTRGRWNEQFF.

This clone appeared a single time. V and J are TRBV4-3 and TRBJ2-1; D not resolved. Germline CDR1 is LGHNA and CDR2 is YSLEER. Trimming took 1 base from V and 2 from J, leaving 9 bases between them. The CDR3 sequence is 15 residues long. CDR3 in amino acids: CASSQGRRTYNEQFF. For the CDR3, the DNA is TGCGCCAGCAGCCAAGGAAGACGGACCTACAATGAGCAGTTCTTC.

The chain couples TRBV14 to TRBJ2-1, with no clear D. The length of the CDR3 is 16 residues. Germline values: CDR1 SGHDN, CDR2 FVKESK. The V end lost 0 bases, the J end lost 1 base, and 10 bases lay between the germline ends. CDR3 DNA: TGTGCCAGCAGCCAAGATCTTCCAGCGTCCTACAATGAGCAGTTCTTC. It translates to CASSQDLPASYNEQFF.

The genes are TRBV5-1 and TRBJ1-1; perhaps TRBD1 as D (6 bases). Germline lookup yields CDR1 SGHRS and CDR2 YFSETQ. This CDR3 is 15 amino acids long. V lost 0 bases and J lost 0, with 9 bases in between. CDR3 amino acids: CASSLGDRLNTEAFF. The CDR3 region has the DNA TGCGCCAGCAGCTTGGGAGACAGGTTGAACACTGAAGCTTTCTTT.

CDR3 in amino acids: CASSEDRGETQYF. Written as DNA, the CDR3 is TGTGCCAGCAGTGAAGACCGGGGAGAGACCCAGTACTTC. The chain recombines TRBV25-1 with TRBJ2-5, with D tentatively TRBD2 (5 bases). This CDR3 comprises 13 residues. Germline-derived CDR1 and CDR2 are MGHDK and SYGVNS. V gave up 2 bases and J gave up 4 bases, with 8 bases separating them.

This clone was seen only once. In nucleotides, the CDR3 is TGCGCCAGCAGCCACGTCTTGGGCGAGGGGGGCTACACCTTC. Translated: CASSHVLGEGGYTF. V and J are TRBV4-1 and TRBJ1-2; tentatively, D is TRBD1 (5 bases). Looked up from germline, CDR1 is MGHRA and CDR2 is YSYEKL. With 3 bases removed from V and 8 bases from J, the gap between germline ends came to 16 bases. The CDR3 length is 14 residues.

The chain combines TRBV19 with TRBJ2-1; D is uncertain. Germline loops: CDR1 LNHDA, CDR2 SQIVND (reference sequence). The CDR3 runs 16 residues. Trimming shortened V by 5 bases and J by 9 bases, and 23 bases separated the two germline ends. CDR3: CASSYLWGSRSGEQFF. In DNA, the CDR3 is TGTGCCAGTAGTTATCTCTGGGGTAGTCGTAGTGGTGAGCAGTTCTTC. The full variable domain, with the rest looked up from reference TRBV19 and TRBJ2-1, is DGGITQSPKYLFRKEGQNVTLSCEQNLNHDAMYWYRQDPGQGLRLIYYSQIVNDFQKGDIAEGYSVSREKKESFPLTVTSAQKNPTAFYLCASSYLWGSRSGEQFFGPGTRLTVL.

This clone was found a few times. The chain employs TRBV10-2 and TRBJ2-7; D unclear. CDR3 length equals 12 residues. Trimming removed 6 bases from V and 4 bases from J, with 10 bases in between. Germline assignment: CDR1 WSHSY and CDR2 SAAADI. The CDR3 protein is CASRDGPYEQYF. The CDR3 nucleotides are TGCGCCAGCAGGGACGGACCATACGAGCAGTACTTC.